These 31 T cell receptor beta chains were sequenced from one sample in a study of blood T cell repertoires in COVID-19. Clones were sequenced by immunoSEQ multiplex PCR, and TCRdb holds only the in-frame ones, with some missing. In the table there are 70,000 to 95,000 clones, 82% of which are singletons. Sequences were obtained from peripheral blood. Receptors were obtained from a woman in her sixties with acute or convalescent COVID-19.

The chain combines TRBV7-8 with TRBJ2-2; D unclear. Trimming cost V 5 bases and J 1 base, with 14 bases left between them. The V gene's germline CDR1 is SGHVS and CDR2 FQNEAQ. This CDR3 region has 16 residues. CDR3 sequence: CASSVDHKRNTGELFF. The CDR3 DNA follows: TGTGCCAGCAGCGTAGACCATAAGAGGAACACCGGGGAGCTGTTTTTT.

The chain joins TRBV18 to TRBJ1-3, with a possible D match to TRBD1 (5 bases). The CDR3 covers 14 residues. Germline CDR1 and CDR2: KGHSH and LQKENI. V was shortened by 5 bases and J by 0 bases, with 8 bases between the two germline ends. The CDR3 bases are TGTGCCAGCTCAATGGACATCTCTGGAAACACCATATATTTT. Its protein product is CASSMDISGNTIYF.

CDR3 in amino acids: CASSLGGGQGAYEQYF. The CDR3 DNA sequence: TGTGCCAGCAGCTTGGGCGGGGGCCAGGGGGCTTACGAGCAGTACTTC. The chain links TRBV5-4 to TRBJ2-7, with TRBD1 as a possible D gene (8 bases). The CDR3 length is 16 residues. With 0 bases removed from V and 4 bases from J, the gap between germline ends came to 17 bases. The germline gives CDR1 SGHNT, CDR2 YYREEE (reference sequence).

V gene TRBV19 combines with J gene TRBJ1-2; D is unclear. This CDR3 contains 16 residues. Germline-derived CDR1 and CDR2 are LNHDA and SQIVND (reference sequence). Trimming cost V 0 bases and J 2 bases, with 13 bases left between them. This CDR3 reads CASSIDVQVSNYGYTF. In nucleotides, the CDR3 is TGTGCCAGTAGTATAGATGTGCAGGTATCCAACTATGGCTACACCTTC.

The V and J genes are TRBV6-1 and TRBJ1-4; 8 bases map to TRBD1. V shed 3 bases and J 3 bases; nucleotides not matched to a gene: 6. Germline V gene data show CDR1 as MNHNS and CDR2 as SASEGT. The CDR3 length is 16 residues. CDR3 in DNA: TGTGCCAGCAGTGAGCAGGGGGCTGGGGCTAATGAAAAACTGTTTTTT. Translating gives CASSEQGAGANEKLFF.

The J gene is TRBJ1-3, the V gene TRBV5-6; D remains ambiguous. The CDR3 runs to 13 residues. Germline V gene data show CDR1 as SGHDT and CDR2 as YYEEEE. The ends were cut back, 7 bases at V and 1 base at J, with 9 bases in the middle. CDR3 sequence: CASAFGSGNTIYF. CDR3 sequence (DNA): TGTGCCAGCGCCTTCGGGTCTGGAAACACCATATATTTT.

This rearrangement joins TRBV29-1 to TRBJ2-4; 8 bases are shared with TRBD2. V was pared by 0 bases and J by 9 bases, with 7 bases of the junction left unmatched. This CDR3 spans 14 amino acids. The germline gives CDR1 SQVTM, CDR2 ANQGSEA. CDR3 loop: CSVEDSSGRFIQYF. The CDR3 bases are TGCAGCGTTGAAGATTCAAGCGGGAGATTCATTCAGTACTTC.

The V call is TRBV4-2, the J call TRBJ2-6; 7 bases are shared with TRBD1. This CDR3 is 16 amino acids long. V lost 0 bases to trimming and J lost 2 bases; unmatched junction nucleotides: 1. Germline CDR1 LGHNA, CDR2 YNFKEQ. As DNA, the CDR3 is TGTGCCAGCAGCCAAGATCAGGGGGCTGGGGCCAACGTCCTGACTTTC. Translating gives CASSQDQGAGANVLTF.

The chain links TRBV19 to TRBJ1-2, with a possible D match to TRBD1 (5 bases). Germline lookup yields CDR1 LNHDA and CDR2 SQIVND (reference sequence). V shed 8 bases and J shed 6 bases, with 16 bases lying between them. CDR3 size: 13 residues. The CDR3 loop reads CASGRQTFDGYTF. The CDR3 bases are TGTGCCAGTGGCAGACAGACGTTTGATGGCTACACCTTC.

The chain has TRBV12-5 and TRBJ2-2, with TRBD2 matching 13 bases. The CDR3 covers 21 residues. In germline, CDR1 is LGHNT, CDR2 FRNRAP. Trimming cost V 1 base and J 4 bases; bases outside gene matches: 15. Written as DNA, the CDR3 is TGTGCTAGTGGTTTGGACGATAGGACTAGCGGGAGTAGTTGGGGCACCGGGGAGCTGTTTTTT. Amino acids: CASGLDDRTSGSSWGTGELFF.

The chain carries TRBV6-4 and TRBJ1-1; a possible D gene is TRBD1 (5 bases). The CDR3 totals 15 residues. The germline V and J ends were trimmed by 5 bases and 2 bases, with 15 bases remaining between them. Germline CDR1 is MRHNA and CDR2 is SNTAGT. DNA of the CDR3: TGTGCCAGCAGTTTCCGACAGAGTTTAAACACTGAAGCTTTCTTT. Translating gives CASSFRQSLNTEAFF.

This sequence joins TRBV9 and TRBJ2-2, with 7 bases matching TRBD1. With 3 bases clipped from V and 5 bases from J, the junction kept 10 bases outside the gene matches. The germline V gene has CDR1 SGDLS and CDR2 YYNGEE. The CDR3 is 16 residues long. The CDR3 DNA is TGTGCCAGCAGCGAGCTTGGGAACAGGGGAACCGGGGAGCTGTTTTTT. It is translated as CASSELGNRGTGELFF.

The J gene is TRBJ2-3, the V gene TRBV5-4, with 7 positions matching TRBD1. CDR3 length: 16 amino acids. Germline loops: CDR1 SGHNT, CDR2 YYREEE (reference sequence). Unmatched junction bases numbered 5, after V lost 1 base and J lost 0 bases. The CDR3 loop reads CASSLNTGVSTDTQYF. For the CDR3, the DNA is TGTGCCAGCAGCTTGAATACAGGGGTTAGCACAGATACGCAGTATTTT.

CDR3 residues: CASSLFFRDIQYF. CDR3 nucleotides: TGTGCCAGCAGCTTATTCTTTCGAGACATTCAGTACTTC. The genes are TRBV7-8 and TRBJ2-4; no firm D call. The CDR3 has 13 amino acids. Trimming left V 2 bases short and J 8 bases short, with 10 bases between. Germline values: CDR1 SGHVS, CDR2 FQNEAQ. Combining the CDR3 with reference TRBV7-8 and TRBJ2-4 gives the whole variable domain GAGVSQSPRYKVAKRGQDVALRCDPISGHVSLFWYQQALGQGPEFLTYFQNEAQLDKSGLPSDRFFAERPEGSVSTLKIQRTQQEDSAVYLCASSLFFRDIQYFGAGTRLSVL.

The chain joins TRBV23-1 to TRBJ2-7, with 7 positions matching TRBD1. Being an ORF, TRBV23-1 has a function that is uncertain. The length of the CDR3 is 20 residues. The CDR3 DNA is TGCGCGTCCCCGTTCCGTGCCGGGACAGAGTACAAGCCCGGCTCCTACGAGCAGTACTTC. Translating it yields CASPFRAGTEYKPGSYEQYF.

This chain links TRBV9 with TRBJ2-5; a weak D match, TRBD2 (6 bases). With 0 bases removed from V and 5 bases from J, the gap between germline ends came to 14 bases. CDR1 and CDR2 (germline): SGDLS, YYNGEE. CDR3 length: 15 residues. CDR3 sequence: CASSVGRAAGETQYF. The CDR3 nucleotides are TGTGCCAGCAGCGTAGGCAGGGCCGCGGGGGAGACCCAGTACTTC.

The V gene is TRBV7-8, the J gene TRBJ2-5; 8 bases line up with TRBD2. The junction had 13 bases not matched to a gene; V was cut back by 5 bases and J by 2 bases. This CDR3 spans 17 amino acids. The germline CDR1 and CDR2 sequences are SGHVS and FQNEAQ. The DNA for the CDR3 is TGTGCCAGCAGCCCCTTGGGAAGCGGGAGCCCTCAAGAGACCCAGTACTTC. It is translated as CASSPLGSGSPQETQYF.

The J gene is TRBJ1-5, the V gene TRBV10-3, with unresolved D. This CDR3 contains 16 residues. The germline CDR1 and CDR2 sequences are ENHRY and SYGVKD. Trimming cost V 0 bases and J 4 bases, with 13 bases left between them. The CDR3 sequence is CAISESKVGGNQPQHF. CDR3 sequence (DNA): TGTGCCATCAGTGAGTCGAAGGTCGGAGGGAATCAGCCCCAGCATTTT.

The rearrangement joins TRBV19 to TRBJ1-5; the D is unclear. This CDR3 comprises 16 residues. The germline gives CDR1 LNHDA, CDR2 SQIVND (reference sequence). Trimming cost V 8 bases and J 0 bases, with 17 bases left between them. This CDR3 is CASVAGGSYSNQPQHF. Here the CDR3 DNA reads TGTGCCAGTGTCGCGGGAGGGTCTTATAGCAATCAGCCCCAGCATTTT.

This clone showed up just once. V gene TRBV20-1 combines with J gene TRBJ2-1, with TRBD2 matching 11 bases. V gave up 3 bases and J gave up 1 base; unmatched junction bases: 8. The CDR3 totals 17 residues. The germline CDR1 and CDR2 sequences are DFQATT and SNEGSKA (reference sequence). The CDR3 reads CSASGLAGGWSYNEQFF. CDR3 sequence (DNA): TGCAGTGCTAGTGGCCTAGCGGGAGGATGGTCCTACAATGAGCAGTTCTTC.

There are a few counts of this clone. In DNA form, the CDR3 reads TGTGCCAGCAGTGAACAAGGAGAGTTCTACGAGCAGTACTTC. This encodes CASSEQGEFYEQYF. This chain links TRBV2 with TRBJ2-7; no clear D. V shed 2 bases and J shed 3 bases, with 11 bases lying between them. Germline-derived CDR1 and CDR2 are SNHLY and FYNNEI. The CDR3 runs 14 residues.

This clone was observed a few times. The chain employs TRBV6-5 and TRBJ1-2; tentatively, D is TRBD1 (6 bases). CDR1 and CDR2 (germline): MNHEY, SVGAGI. The CDR3 has 14 amino acids. V gave up 0 bases and J gave up 3 bases, with 8 bases separating them. CDR3 coding DNA: TGTGCCAGCAGTTACTCGACAGGAGACTATGGCTACACCTTC. Its translation: CASSYSTGDYGYTF.

V and J are TRBV9 and TRBJ1-3; D might be TRBD1 (6 bases). The germline V gene encodes CDR1 SGDLS and CDR2 YYNGEE. Trimming left V 0 bases short and J 7 bases short, with 11 bases between. This CDR3 is built from 14 residues. The CDR3 DNA is TGTGCCAGCAGCGTAGACAGGGTTGGGAACACCATATATTTT. Translated, it gives CASSVDRVGNTIYF.

This clone has only one observation. The chain combines TRBV27 with TRBJ2-1, with D uncertain. The germline CDR1 and CDR2 sequences are MNHEY and SMNVEV (reference sequence). The CDR3 sequence is 15 residues long. V gave up 4 bases and J gave up 0 bases, with 10 bases separating them. The CDR3 sequence is CASSSSRSSYNEQFF. CDR3 bases: TGTGCCAGCAGTTCTTCTAGGAGCTCCTACAATGAGCAGTTCTTC.

The rearrangement joins TRBV28 to TRBJ2-1; 7 bases match TRBD2. This CDR3 is built from 16 residues. The germline gives CDR1 MDHEN, CDR2 SYDVKM. Trimming removed 4 bases from V and 7 bases from J; junction bases left unmatched: 13. The CDR3 DNA follows: TGTGCCAGCAGTTCACCTTCGGACCGGGGGGTTAATGAGCAGTTCTTC. It codes for CASSSPSDRGVNEQFF.

The chain couples TRBV6-1 to TRBJ2-3, with TRBD2 matching over 12 bases. Per germline, CDR1 MNHNS and CDR2 SASEGT. CDR3 size: 16 residues. V shed 3 bases and J 5 bases; nucleotides not matched to a gene: 6. The CDR3 loop reads CASSENGGLAGDTQYF. The CDR3 DNA reads TGTGCCAGCAGTGAGAACGGGGGACTAGCGGGAGATACGCAGTATTTT.

This clone was seen a single time. V is TRBV5-1 and J is TRBJ2-3; D perhaps matches TRBD1 (5 bases). CDR1 and CDR2 from the germline V gene are SGHRS and YFSETQ. With 2 bases removed from V and 1 base from J, the gap between germline ends came to 8 bases. The CDR3 is made up of 14 amino acids. The CDR3 DNA reads TGCGCCAGCAGCTTAGGGGCCCGCACAGATACGCAGTATTTT. Translating gives CASSLGARTDTQYF.

The chain employs TRBV14 and TRBJ2-5; D is ambiguous. The CDR3 extends over 12 amino acids. Trimming took off 0 bases at V and 10 bases at J, with 9 bases between the two ends. Germline V gene data show CDR1 as SGHDN and CDR2 as FVKESK. This CDR3 reads CASSQDLVNQYF. The CDR3 DNA sequence: TGTGCCAGCAGCCAAGATTTAGTTAACCAGTACTTC.

The chain carries TRBV5-1 and TRBJ1-2; D is perhaps TRBD1 (6 bases). Germline V gene lookup returns CDR1 SGHRS and CDR2 YFSETQ. The CDR3 runs 16 residues. The V end lost 4 bases, the J end lost 2 bases, and 18 bases lay between the germline ends. The CDR3 is CASSRTTTGNNYGYTF. The CDR3 DNA reads as TGCGCCAGCAGCCGCACTACGACAGGTAACAACTATGGCTACACCTTC.

The chain recombines TRBV3-1 (or the pseudogene TRBV3-2) with TRBJ2-5, with D maybe TRBD2 (5 bases). Trimming left V 1 base short and J 5 bases short, with 14 bases between. Germline values: CDR1 LGHDT, CDR2 YNNKEL (reference sequence). This CDR3 has 15 residues. This CDR3 is CASSQVRATKETQYF. As DNA, the CDR3 is TGTGCCAGCAGCCAAGTGAGGGCCACGAAGGAGACCCAGTACTTC.

This chain links TRBV5-1 with TRBJ1-1, with D perhaps matching TRBD1 (5 bases). The V gene's germline CDR1 is SGHRS and CDR2 YFSETQ. The germline V and J ends were trimmed by 7 bases and 0 bases, with 16 bases remaining between them. This CDR3 is built from 15 residues. CDR3 sequence reads: CASRRGDGVNTEAFF. The CDR3 DNA reads as TGCGCCAGCCGAAGGGGTGATGGAGTGAACACTGAAGCTTTCTTT.